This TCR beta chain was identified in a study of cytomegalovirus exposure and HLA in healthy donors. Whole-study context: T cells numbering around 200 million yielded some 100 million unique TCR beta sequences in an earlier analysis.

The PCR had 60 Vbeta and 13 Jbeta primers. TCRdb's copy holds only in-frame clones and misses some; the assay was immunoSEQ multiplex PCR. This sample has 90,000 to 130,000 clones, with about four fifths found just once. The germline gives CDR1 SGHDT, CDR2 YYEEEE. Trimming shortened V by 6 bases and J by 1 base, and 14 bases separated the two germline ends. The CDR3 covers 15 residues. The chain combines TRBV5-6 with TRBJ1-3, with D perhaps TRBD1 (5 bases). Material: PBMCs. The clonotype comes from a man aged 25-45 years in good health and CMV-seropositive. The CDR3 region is CASTPVRGSGNTIYF. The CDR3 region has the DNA TGTGCCAGCACCCCCGTTCGGGGGTCTGGAAACACCATATATTTT.